The TCR beta chain described here comes from a study of T-cell reconstitution after alpha-beta-depleted transplantation in children. The CDR3 has 13 residues. V lost 6 bases and J lost 5, with 13 bases in between. Broader study findings: Surviving recipient T cells and thymic progenitors produced the high day-60 TCRbeta diversity seen in some patients. Several hundred graft clones that had expanded were reportedly the source of alpha-beta T cells about two months after transplant. T cells produced anew were the main source of T-cell counts and diversity one year after transplant.

Remarks on this clonotype: Its target is not known.

Unique molecular identifiers tagged the TCRbeta library. One entry per CDR3 protein, called by TCRdb with MiXCR from the PCR reads. The sample contains approximately 800,000 distinct CDR3 sequences, around 15% of which appear only once. The sequence came from a male patient between 10 and 17 years old who had a stem cell transplant for acute lymphoblastic leukemia, so the T cells may come from the graft donor. The input for sequencing was PBMCs, mostly from graft donor cells, taken 360 days after TCRalphabeta/CD19-depleted stem cell transplant. The chain recombines TRBV12-3 or TRBV12-4 with TRBJ1-1; D is undetermined. The CDR3, as DNA: TGTGCCAGCAGGAAGAGGGCGGGAACTGAAGCTTTCTTT. Translation: CASRKRAGTEAFF.